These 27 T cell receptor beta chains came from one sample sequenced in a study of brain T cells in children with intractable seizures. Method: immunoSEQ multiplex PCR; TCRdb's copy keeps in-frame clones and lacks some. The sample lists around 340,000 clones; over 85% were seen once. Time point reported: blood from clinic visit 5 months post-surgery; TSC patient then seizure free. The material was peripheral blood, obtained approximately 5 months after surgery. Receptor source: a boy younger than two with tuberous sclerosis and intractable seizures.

CDR3 amino acids: CASSLAGSYTDTQYF. CDR3 bases: TGCGCCAGCAGCTTGGCCGGCTCCTACACAGATACGCAGTATTTT. The chain is built from TRBV5-1 and TRBJ2-3; D is uncertain. V was cut by 0 bases and J by 2 bases, with 10 bases left in between. This CDR3 is 15 amino acids long. Germline CDR1 reads SGHRS; CDR2 reads YFSETQ.

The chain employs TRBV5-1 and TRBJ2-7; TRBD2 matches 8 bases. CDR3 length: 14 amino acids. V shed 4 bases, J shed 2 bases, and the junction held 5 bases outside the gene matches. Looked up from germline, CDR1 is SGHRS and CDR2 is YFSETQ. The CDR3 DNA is TGCGCCAGCAGCACTAGCGGATTACCCTACGAGCAGTACTTC. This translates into CASSTSGLPYEQYF.

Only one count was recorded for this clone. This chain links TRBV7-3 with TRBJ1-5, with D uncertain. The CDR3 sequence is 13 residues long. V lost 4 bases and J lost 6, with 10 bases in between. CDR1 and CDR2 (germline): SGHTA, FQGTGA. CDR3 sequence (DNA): TGTGCCAGCAGCTCAAAGGGATCTCAGCCCCAGCATTTT. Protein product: CASSSKGSQPQHF.

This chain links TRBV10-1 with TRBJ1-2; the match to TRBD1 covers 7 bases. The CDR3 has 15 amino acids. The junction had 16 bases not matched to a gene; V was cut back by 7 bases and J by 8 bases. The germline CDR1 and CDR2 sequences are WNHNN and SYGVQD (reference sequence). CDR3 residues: CASKDRVKNVVGYTF. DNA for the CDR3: TGCGCCAGCAAAGACAGGGTTAAGAACGTCGTCGGCTACACCTTC.

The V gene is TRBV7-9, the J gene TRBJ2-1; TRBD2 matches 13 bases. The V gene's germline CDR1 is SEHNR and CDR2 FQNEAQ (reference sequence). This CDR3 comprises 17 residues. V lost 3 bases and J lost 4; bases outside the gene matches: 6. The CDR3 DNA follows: TGTGCCAGCAGCTTCGGACTAGCGGGGGCCGTTTACAATGAGCAGTTCTTC. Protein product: CASSFGLAGAVYNEQFF.

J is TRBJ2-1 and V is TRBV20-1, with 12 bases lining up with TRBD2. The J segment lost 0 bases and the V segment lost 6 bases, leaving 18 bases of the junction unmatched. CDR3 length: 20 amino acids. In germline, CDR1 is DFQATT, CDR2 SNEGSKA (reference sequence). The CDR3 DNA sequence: TGCAGTGCGAGTGCTGCACTAGCGGGAGGCAAAAGGCGCTCCTACAATGAGCAGTTCTTC. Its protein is CSASAALAGGKRRSYNEQFF.

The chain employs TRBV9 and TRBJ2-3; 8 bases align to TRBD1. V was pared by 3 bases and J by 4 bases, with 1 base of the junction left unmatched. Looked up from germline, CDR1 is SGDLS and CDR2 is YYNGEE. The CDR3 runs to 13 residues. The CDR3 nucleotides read TGTGCCAGCAGCGGGACAGGGTCAGATACGCAGTATTTT. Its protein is CASSGTGSDTQYF.

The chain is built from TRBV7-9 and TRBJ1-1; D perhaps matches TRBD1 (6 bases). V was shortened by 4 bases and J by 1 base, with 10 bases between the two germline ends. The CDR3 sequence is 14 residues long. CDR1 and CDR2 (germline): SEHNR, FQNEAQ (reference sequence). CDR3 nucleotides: TGTGCCAGCAGCTCCGACAGGAGGAACACTGAAGCTTTCTTT. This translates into CASSSDRRNTEAFF.

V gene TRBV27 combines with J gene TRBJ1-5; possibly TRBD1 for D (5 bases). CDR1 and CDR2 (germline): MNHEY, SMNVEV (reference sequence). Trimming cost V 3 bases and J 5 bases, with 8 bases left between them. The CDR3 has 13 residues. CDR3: CASSFQGYQPQHF. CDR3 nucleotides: TGTGCCAGCAGTTTCCAGGGCTATCAGCCCCAGCATTTT.

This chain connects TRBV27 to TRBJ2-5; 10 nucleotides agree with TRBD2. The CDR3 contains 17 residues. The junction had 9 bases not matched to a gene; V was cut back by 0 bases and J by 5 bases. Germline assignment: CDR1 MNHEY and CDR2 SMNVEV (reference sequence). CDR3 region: CASSLSPSGGPKETQYF. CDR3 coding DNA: TGTGCCAGCAGTTTATCACCTAGCGGGGGCCCCAAGGAGACCCAGTACTTC.

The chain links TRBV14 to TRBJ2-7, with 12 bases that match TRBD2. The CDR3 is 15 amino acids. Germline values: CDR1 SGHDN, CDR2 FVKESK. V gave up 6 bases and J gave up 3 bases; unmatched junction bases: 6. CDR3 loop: CASRPRTSGDYEQYF. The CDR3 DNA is TGTGCCAGCAGACCCAGGACTAGCGGGGACTACGAGCAGTACTTC. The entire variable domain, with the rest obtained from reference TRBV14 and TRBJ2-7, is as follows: EAGVTQFPSHSVIEKGQTVTLRCDPISGHDNLYWYRRVMGKEIKFLLHFVKESKQDESGMPNNRFLAERTGGTYSTLKVQPAELEDSGVYFCASRPRTSGDYEQYFGPGTRLTVT.

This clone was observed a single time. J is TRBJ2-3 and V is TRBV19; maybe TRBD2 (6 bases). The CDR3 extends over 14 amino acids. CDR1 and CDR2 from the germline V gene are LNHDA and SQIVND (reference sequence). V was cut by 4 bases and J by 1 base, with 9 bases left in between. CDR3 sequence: CASSRASGTDTQYF. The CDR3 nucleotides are TGTGCCAGTAGTAGGGCTAGCGGCACAGATACGCAGTATTTT. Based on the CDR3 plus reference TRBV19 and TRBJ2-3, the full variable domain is DGGITQSPKYLFRKEGQNVTLSCEQNLNHDAMYWYRQDPGQGLRLIYYSQIVNDFQKGDIAEGYSVSREKKESFPLTVTSAQKNPTAFYLCASSRASGTDTQYFGPGTRLTVL.

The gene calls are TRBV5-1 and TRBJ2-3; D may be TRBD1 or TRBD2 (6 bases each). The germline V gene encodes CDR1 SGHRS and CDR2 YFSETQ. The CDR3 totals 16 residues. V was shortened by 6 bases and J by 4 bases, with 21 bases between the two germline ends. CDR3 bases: TGCGCCAGCACCGAAATCGGTGGGGGGCGGCCAGATACGCAGTATTTT. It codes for CASTEIGGGRPDTQYF.

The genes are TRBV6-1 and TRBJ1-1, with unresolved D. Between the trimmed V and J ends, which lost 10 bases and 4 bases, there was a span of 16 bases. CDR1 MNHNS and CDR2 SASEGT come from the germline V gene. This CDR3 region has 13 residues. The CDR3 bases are TGTGCCACCTATTTGTCTGCGGTCACTGAAGCTTTCTTT. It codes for CATYLSAVTEAFF.

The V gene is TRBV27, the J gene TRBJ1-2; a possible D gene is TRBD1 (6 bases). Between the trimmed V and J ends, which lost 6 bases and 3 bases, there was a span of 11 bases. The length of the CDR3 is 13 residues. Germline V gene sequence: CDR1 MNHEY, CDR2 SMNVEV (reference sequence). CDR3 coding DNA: TGTGCCAGCAGGGGGGGCAGGGACTATGGCTACACCTTC. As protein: CASRGGRDYGYTF.

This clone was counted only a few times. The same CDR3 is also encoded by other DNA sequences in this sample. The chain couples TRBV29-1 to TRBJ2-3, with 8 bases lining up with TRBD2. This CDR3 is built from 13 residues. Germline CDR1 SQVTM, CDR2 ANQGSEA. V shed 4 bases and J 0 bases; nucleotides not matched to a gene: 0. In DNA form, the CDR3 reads TGCAGCGTTGCTAGCGGGAGCACAGATACGCAGTATTTT. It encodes CSVASGSTDTQYF.

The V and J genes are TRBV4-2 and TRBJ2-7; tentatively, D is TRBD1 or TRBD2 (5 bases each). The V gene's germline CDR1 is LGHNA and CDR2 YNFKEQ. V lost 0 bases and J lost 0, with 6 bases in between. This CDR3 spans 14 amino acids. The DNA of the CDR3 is TGTGCCAGCAGCCAAGAGGGGACCTCCTACGAGCAGTACTTC. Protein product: CASSQEGTSYEQYF.

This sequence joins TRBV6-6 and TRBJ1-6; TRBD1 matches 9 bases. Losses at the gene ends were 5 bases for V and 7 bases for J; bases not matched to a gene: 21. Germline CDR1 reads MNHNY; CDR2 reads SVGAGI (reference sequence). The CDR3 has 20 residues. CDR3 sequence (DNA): TGTGCCAGCAGTCTAAAGGGACAGGGAGGAACGAGCGAGTGGAATTCACCCCTCCACTTT. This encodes CASSLKGQGGTSEWNSPLHF.

As DNA, the CDR3 is TGCGCCAGCAGCCAAATACAGGGCGAGAATTCACCCCTCCACTTT. Amino acids: CASSQIQGENSPLHF. The rearrangement uses TRBV4-1 and TRBJ1-6; TRBD1 might be the D (6 bases). The CDR3 consists of 15 residues. V shed 2 bases and J shed 7 bases, with 12 bases lying between them. Germline CDR1 MGHRA, CDR2 YSYEKL.

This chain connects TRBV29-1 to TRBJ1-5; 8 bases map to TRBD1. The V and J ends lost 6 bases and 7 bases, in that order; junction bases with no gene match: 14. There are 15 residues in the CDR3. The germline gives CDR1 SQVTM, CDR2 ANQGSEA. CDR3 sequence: CSVTSEGTGRQPQHF. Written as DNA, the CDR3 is TGCAGCGTAACCTCTGAGGGGACAGGTAGGCAGCCCCAGCATTTT.

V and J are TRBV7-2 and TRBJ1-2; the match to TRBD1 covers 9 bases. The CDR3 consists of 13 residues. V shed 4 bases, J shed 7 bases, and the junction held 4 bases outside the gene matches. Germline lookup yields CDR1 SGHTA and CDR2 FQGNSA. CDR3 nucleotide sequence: TGTGCCAGCAGCTCCGACAGGGGGATTGGCTACACCTTC. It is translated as CASSSDRGIGYTF.

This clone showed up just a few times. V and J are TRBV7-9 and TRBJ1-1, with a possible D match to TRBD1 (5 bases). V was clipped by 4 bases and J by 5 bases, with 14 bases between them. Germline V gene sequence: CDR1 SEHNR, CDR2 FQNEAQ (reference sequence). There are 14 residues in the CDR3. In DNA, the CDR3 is TGTGCCAGCAGCTCAGATTCCAGGGCTACTGAAGCTTTCTTT. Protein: CASSSDSRATEAFF.

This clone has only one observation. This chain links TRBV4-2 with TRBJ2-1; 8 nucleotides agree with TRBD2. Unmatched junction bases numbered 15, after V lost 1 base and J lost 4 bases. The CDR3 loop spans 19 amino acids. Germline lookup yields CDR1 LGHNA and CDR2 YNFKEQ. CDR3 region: CASSQGVIWSSGRYNEQFF. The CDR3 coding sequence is TGTGCCAGCAGCCAAGGGGTTATTTGGTCTAGCGGGCGATACAATGAGCAGTTCTTC.

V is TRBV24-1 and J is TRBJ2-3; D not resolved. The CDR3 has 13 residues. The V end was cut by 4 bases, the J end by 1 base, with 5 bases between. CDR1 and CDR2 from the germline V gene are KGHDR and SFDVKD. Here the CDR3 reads CATSEPGTDTQYF. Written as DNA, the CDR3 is TGTGCCACCAGTGAACCGGGCACAGATACGCAGTATTTT.

In nucleotides, the CDR3 is TGCGCCAGCAGCCGAACGGCAGGGGCCTACGAGCAGTACTTC. Its protein product is CASSRTAGAYEQYF. The genes are TRBV5-1 and TRBJ2-7; D is perhaps TRBD1 (6 bases). Germline V gene lookup returns CDR1 SGHRS and CDR2 YFSETQ. With 4 bases removed from V and 2 bases from J, the gap between germline ends came to 13 bases. The CDR3 runs to 14 residues.

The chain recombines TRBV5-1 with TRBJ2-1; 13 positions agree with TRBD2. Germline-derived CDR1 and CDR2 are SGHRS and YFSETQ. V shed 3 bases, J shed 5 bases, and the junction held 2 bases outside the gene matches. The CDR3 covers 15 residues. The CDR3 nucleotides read TGCGCCAGCAGCTGGACTAGCGGGAGAAACAATGAGCAGTTCTTC. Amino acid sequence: CASSWTSGRNNEQFF.

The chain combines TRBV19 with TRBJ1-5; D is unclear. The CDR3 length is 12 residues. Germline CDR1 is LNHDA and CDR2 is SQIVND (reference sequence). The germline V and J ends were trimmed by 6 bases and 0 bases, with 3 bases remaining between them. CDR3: CASRYSNQPQHF. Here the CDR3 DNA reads TGTGCCAGTAGATATAGCAATCAGCCCCAGCATTTT.